A selection of T cell receptor beta chains follows, all from one sample in a study of blood T cell repertoires in COVID-19. This table comes from immunoSEQ multiplex PCR, and its TCRdb copy is limited to in-frame clones, with some not included. The repertoire includes fewer than 200,000 clones, around 83% of them detected once, and 8.3% sits in the top ten. Sequenced input: peripheral blood. These receptors all stem from a woman aged 55-70 years with COVID-19, enrolled during active disease. Each CDR3 is given with its conserved first and last residue. Fields, in order: V gene, J gene, clone size, D gene, CDR3 DNA, CDR3 protein. D genes are given only for firm matches. Clone size is stated in some rows and not others, as once, few, many or a class when expanded.

>TRBV3-1/TRBV3-2|TRBJ1-3|NA|NA
TGTGCCAGCAGCCAGGACCAGGGTACGTGGAACACCATATATTTT
CASSQDQGTWNTIYF
>TRBV3-1/TRBV3-2|TRBJ1-4|NA|NA
TGTGCCAGCAGCCCACAGGGAAATAATGAAAAACTGTTTTTT
CASSPQGNNEKLFF
>TRBV5-1|TRBJ1-3|once|NA
TGCGCCAGCAGCCCAGGGTCAACGAAAAACACCATATATTTT
CASSPGSTKNTIYF
>TRBV11-2|TRBJ2-3|NA|NA
TGTGCCAGCAGCTTAGAACTAGCAACAGATACGCAGTATTTT
CASSLELATDTQYF
>TRBV11-2|TRBJ1-4|NA|NA
TGTGCCAGCAGCTCCGGGGATGAGGTGACTAATGAAAAACTGTTTTTT
CASSSGDEVTNEKLFF
>TRBV10-2|TRBJ1-5|NA|NA
TGCGCCAGCAGTGGGGCGCAGGTTTCGAGCAATCAGCCCCAGCATTTT
CASSGAQVSSNQPQHF
>TRBV18|TRBJ1-1|once|NA
TGTGCCAGCTCACCAAAGGTCCAGGAAACTGAAGCTTTCTTT
CASSPKVQETEAFF
>TRBV5-1|TRBJ1-5|NA|NA
TGCGCCAGCAGCTTGGAGGCAGGGGGCAATCAGCCCCAGCATTTT
CASSLEAGGNQPQHF
>TRBV4-1|TRBJ2-7|NA|TRBD1
TGCGCCAGCAGCCAACGACAGGGGGCTACCTACGAGCAGTACTTC
CASSQRQGATYEQYF
>TRBV9|TRBJ2-3|NA|TRBD1
TGTGCCAGCAGCACAGAAGGGGACAGGGTGCTAGATACGCAGTATTTT
CASSTEGDRVLDTQYF
>TRBV24-1|TRBJ2-1|few|TRBD2
TGTGCCACCAGTCGGGGGGGCTCCTACAATGAGCAGTTCTTC
CATSRGGSYNEQFF
>TRBV19|TRBJ1-1|NA|NA
TGTGCCAGTAGTATAGACCGAACACAACTAGGGGCTTTCTTT
CASSIDRTQLGAFF
>TRBV25-1|TRBJ1-1|NA|TRBD1
TGTGCCAGCAGCACAGGGGGCGGCACTGAAGCTTTCTTT
CASSTGGGTEAFF
>TRBV19|TRBJ2-6|NA|TRBD2
TGTGCCAGTACCCTAGCGGGACAATCGGGGGGGGCCAACGTCCTGACTTTC
CASTLAGQSGGANVLTF
>TRBV6-4|TRBJ1-1|NA|NA
TGTGCCAGCAGTGACTCATCCAGGGCCACTGAAGCTTTCTTT
CASSDSSRATEAFF
>TRBV9|TRBJ2-5|NA|TRBD2
TGTGCCAGCAGCGTAAGGCCTAGCGGGGAAGGTGAGACCCAGTACTTC
CASSVRPSGEGETQYF
>TRBV19|TRBJ2-7|NA|TRBD2
TGTGCCAGTAGTATAGCGGGCGCTAGCGGAGCCTACGAGCAGTACTTC
CASSIAGASGAYEQYF
>TRBV3-1/TRBV3-2|TRBJ1-5|once|NA
TGTGCCAGCAGCCAAAACAGGGATGCGGGTCAGCCCCAGCATTTT
CASSQNRDAGQPQHF
>TRBV5-1|TRBJ2-2|NA|NA
TGCGCCAGCAAAAGGGACCTAGCCTTGAAGCGGGCTTCCGGGGAGCTGTTTTTT
CASKRDLALKRASGELFF
>TRBV5-1|TRBJ2-6|NA|NA
TGCGCCAGCAGCCCACGCGAGGGAGCTGGGGCCAACGTCCTGACTTTC
CASSPREGAGANVLTF
>TRBV3-1/TRBV3-2|TRBJ2-6|NA|NA
TGTGCCAGCAGCCTTTGGGCGTCCGGGGCCAACGTCCTGACTTTC
CASSLWASGANVLTF
>TRBV15|TRBJ1-5|NA|TRBD1
TGTGCCACCAGCAGAGCCAGGGGGCTTTTCGACAATCAGCCCCAGCATTTT
CATSRARGLFDNQPQHF
>TRBV19|TRBJ2-2|NA|NA
TGTGCCAGTAGTAACTCAAACACCGGGGAGCTGTTTTTT
CASSNSNTGELFF
>TRBV21-1|TRBJ1-3|once|NA
TGTGCCAGCAGCAAAGACTCGGGAGAGCCTTCCGGAAACACCATATATTTT
CASSKDSGEPSGNTIYF
>TRBV7-8|TRBJ2-5|NA|NA
TGTGCCAGCAGCTTAGCGCTCGGAGGTATGGAGACCCAGTACTTC
CASSLALGGMETQYF
>TRBV24-1|TRBJ1-4|NA|NA
TGTGCCACCAGTGAATACAGGGTGGGTAATGAAAAACTGTTTTTT
CATSEYRVGNEKLFF
>TRBV13|TRBJ1-4|once|TRBD1
TGTGCCAGCAGTCGGGACAGGGGGACTGATAATGAAAAACTGTTTTTT
CASSRDRGTDNEKLFF
>TRBV20-1|TRBJ1-4|NA|NA
TGCAGTGCCAGTTGGAGAGCAACTAATGAAAAACTGTTTTTT
CSASWRATNEKLFF
>TRBV6-5|TRBJ1-2|NA|NA
TGTGCCAGCAGTAAACACCCTAACTATGGCTACACCTTC
CASSKHPNYGYTF
>TRBV10-1|TRBJ2-1|NA|NA
TGCGCCAGCAGTGAGTCGAGGGGGATCGAATACAATGAGCAGTTCTTC
CASSESRGIEYNEQFF
>TRBV7-2|TRBJ1-2|NA|TRBD1
TGTGCCAGCAGCTTAAAGACAGGGCTCTATGGCTACACCTTC
CASSLKTGLYGYTF
>TRBV6-5|TRBJ1-3|once|NA
TGTGCCAGCAGTACAGGACACCCGCGGGGAAACACCATATATTTT
CASSTGHPRGNTIYF
>TRBV4-1|TRBJ2-3|NA|TRBD1
TGCGCCAGCAGCCAAGGGACCAGGGGGCTGACAGATACGCAGTATTTT
CASSQGTRGLTDTQYF
>TRBV25-1|TRBJ1-1|NA|NA
TGTGCCAGCACCCCAGGGGAGGGTCGTAGGGCTGAAGCTTTCTTT
CASTPGEGRRAEAFF
>TRBV12-3/TRBV12-4|TRBJ2-7|NA|NA
TGTGCCAGCAGTTTATCTACCTACGAGCAGTACTTC
CASSLSTYEQYF
>TRBV6-2/TRBV6-3|TRBJ2-1|NA|TRBD1
TGTGCCAGCAGTTCGCCCCTCGGGACAGTCCTTAATGAGCAGTTCTTC
CASSSPLGTVLNEQFF
>TRBV4-2|TRBJ2-1|NA|TRBD2
TGTGCCAGCAGCCAAGGCCCCCGGGGGGGGCAAAATGAGCAGTTCTTC
CASSQGPRGGQNEQFF
>TRBV11-2|TRBJ1-4|NA|TRBD1
TGTGCCAGCAGCCTGGGACAGGGCTCGATTTTT
CASSLGQGSIF
>TRBV2|TRBJ1-5|NA|NA
TGTGCCAGCAGTGAAAGGGAGGGTAAGGTGGATCAGCCCCAGCATTTT
CASSEREGKVDQPQHF
>TRBV19|TRBJ1-1|NA|NA
TGTGCCAGTAGCTTCCGGGGGGCAATGAACACTGAAGCTTTCTTT
CASSFRGAMNTEAFF
>TRBV27|TRBJ1-5|NA|NA
TGTGCCAGCAGGGCCGGGGGGACTGGACAGCCCCAGCATTTT
CASRAGGTGQPQHF
>TRBV11-2|TRBJ1-1|NA|TRBD1
TGTGCCAGCAGCTTAGTCCCACAGGGGGCGCGAACTGAAGCTTTCTTT
CASSLVPQGARTEAFF
>TRBV9|TRBJ1-1|NA|NA
TGTGCCAGCAGCCCCCCTCTCGGGACTGAAGCTTTCTTT
CASSPPLGTEAFF
>TRBV18|TRBJ1-2|NA|NA
TGTGCCAGCTCACCGCCGGGGGTAGGCTATGGCTACACCTTC
CASSPPGVGYGYTF
>TRBV5-4|TRBJ2-2|NA|NA
TGTGCCAGCAGTTTGACCACGCCGGGGATTGGTCCCGGGGAGCTGTTTTTT
CASSLTTPGIGPGELFF
>TRBV14|TRBJ1-2|NA|NA
TGTGCCAGCAGCCAAGGGCTGGGCTACACCTTC
CASSQGLGYTF
>TRBV14|TRBJ1-3|NA|NA
TGTGCCAGCAGCCAAGTAAGAATGGGCATCCCCTCTGGAAACACCATATATTTT
CASSQVRMGIPSGNTIYF